This is a list of T cell receptor beta chains from one sample in a study of blood T cells in healthy people across ages. One entry per CDR3 protein results from TCRdb running MiXCR on the 5' RACE reads. The sample shows around 700,000 distinct CDR3 sequences, 20% to 25% of them seen only once. This same sample was also taken into another study, of T cells of mothers and their children.

Sequences were obtained from blood. The receptors derive from a boy aged 5-17 years in good health. The CDR3 runs from the conserved cysteine through the conserved F or W. D genes are given only for firm matches. Size is stated for part of the rows, as once, few or many counts, or as a class when the clone is expanded.

D | J | V | size | DNA | CDR3
. | TRBJ2-3 | TRBV20-1 | . | TGCAGTGCTAGGCAGGAGGTTAGCACAGATACGCAGTATTTT | CSARQEVSTDTQYF
. | TRBJ1-2 | TRBV12-3/TRBV12-4 | few | TGTGCCAGCTTTGTTGCAGGGAACTATGGCTACACCTTC | CASFVAGNYGYTF
. | TRBJ1-1 | TRBV4-2 | few | TGTGCCAGCAGCATCAACATGGGGGTCCTCACTGAAGCTTTCTTT | CASSINMGVLTEAFF
TRBD1 | TRBJ2-7 | TRBV7-9 | . | TGTGCCAGCAGCTTCGAGATAGGACAGGGAAACGAGCAGTACTTC | CASSFEIGQGNEQYF
. | TRBJ2-5 | TRBV20-1 | few | TGCAGTGCTAGGCAGATCGGGGAGGAGACCCAGTACTTC | CSARQIGEETQYF
TRBD1 | TRBJ1-3 | TRBV2 | few | TGTGCCAGCAGGATGACAGGGAGCTCGGGAAACACCATATATTTT | CASRMTGSSGNTIYF
. | TRBJ2-1 | TRBV7-3 | few | TGTGCCAGCAGCTCCTTGCCCCCACACACAGTAGGCGAGCAGTTCTTC | CASSSLPPHTVGEQFF
TRBD1 | TRBJ1-1 | TRBV28 | . | TGTGCCAGCAGTGATATCGACAGGGTCGGTGAAGCTTTCTTT | CASSDIDRVGEAFF
. | TRBJ2-1 | TRBV11-2 | many | TGTGCCAGCAGCTTACAGCTCGGTGAGCAGTTCTTC | CASSLQLGEQFF
. | TRBJ2-3 | TRBV5-1 | . | TGCGCCAGCAGCTTGGACAGGGACACAGATACGCAGTATTTT | CASSLDRDTDTQYF
TRBD1 | TRBJ2-5 | TRBV28 | . | TGTGCCAGCAGAAGGGACAGTGTGGAGACCCAGTACTTC | CASRRDSVETQYF
TRBD2 | TRBJ2-7 | TRBV28 | once | TGTGCCACCGGGGGGGACAACACCTACGAGCAGTACTTC | CATGGDNTYEQYF
TRBD2 | TRBJ2-7 | TRBV20-1 | few | TGCAGTGCGTCCTCGATAGGGACTAGTGGCTACGAGCAGTACTTC | CSASSIGTSGYEQYF
TRBD2 | TRBJ2-3 | TRBV24-1 | . | TGTGCCACCAGTGATCGGACTAGCGGAGTCACAGATACGCAGTATTTT | CATSDRTSGVTDTQYF
. | TRBJ2-7 | TRBV29-1 | . | TGCAGCGCCGCCGGAGGCAGCGCCCACGAGCAGTACTTC | CSAAGGSAHEQYF
. | TRBJ1-4 | TRBV29-1 | . | TGCAGCGTTGTGGCAGAAAAACTGTTTTTT | CSVVAEKLFF
TRBD2 | TRBJ2-7 | TRBV5-1 | few | TGCGCCAGCAGCCCCCGGGGGGAAAGCTACGAGCAGTACTTC | CASSPRGESYEQYF
. | TRBJ2-1 | TRBV21-1 | . | TGTGCCAGCAGCATGCGGGGGGGGCCAAAGTCTGAGCAGTTCTTC | CASSMRGGPKSEQFF
. | TRBJ1-6 | TRBV27 | . | TGTGCCAGCAGTTCCTCGGATTCACCCCTCCACTTT | CASSSSDSPLHF
. | TRBJ1-3 | TRBV4-3 | few | TGCGCCAGCAGCCAAGATCGTTACTCTGGAAACACCATATATTTT | CASSQDRYSGNTIYF
. | TRBJ2-1 | TRBV28 | . | TGTGCCAGCCTAGCGAACGACAATGAGCAGTTCTTC | CASLANDNEQFF
. | TRBJ2-1 | TRBV28 | few | TGTGCCAGCAGTTTTGGTGGTTTTGGCGGAGTAGATGAGCAGTTCTTC | CASSFGGFGGVDEQFF
. | TRBJ1-1 | TRBV7-9 | . | TGTGCCAGCAGCCTGCTACCTGAAGCTTTCTTT | CASSLLPEAFF
TRBD2 | TRBJ2-1 | TRBV29-1 | . | TGCAGCGTAGATAGCGGGAACAACGAGCAGTTCTTC | CSVDSGNNEQFF
. | TRBJ1-6 | TRBV7-2 | once | TGTGCCAGCAGGAAACAGGAAGGGAATAATTCACCCCTCCACTTT | CASRKQEGNNSPLHF
. | TRBJ1-1 | TRBV7-3 | . | TGTGCCAGCAGCTTAAGGGGGGCAACTGAAGCTTTCTTT | CASSLRGATEAFF
TRBD1 | TRBJ1-6 | TRBV5-1 | few | TGCGCCAGCAGCTTGGACAACCGGGACAGAAATTCACCCCTCCACTTT | CASSLDNRDRNSPLHF
. | TRBJ2-5 | TRBV4-1 | . | TGCGCCAGCAGCCAAGAAGGGGGACCCAAGGAAGAGACCCAGTACTTC | CASSQEGGPKEETQYF
. | TRBJ1-2 | TRBV12-3/TRBV12-4 | . | TGTGCCAGCAGTTCGGGGCATAGTGGCTACACCTTC | CASSSGHSGYTF